This T cell receptor (beta chain) appears in the sequencing data of a study of regulatory T cells. The study, taken as a whole, reports: Compared with autologous conventional CD4+ cells and control regulatory cells, CD3G-deficient regulatory T cells showed reduced diversity.

Note on this clone: The target antigen is unknown.

Autoimmunity was present in every CD3G-deficient patient, worse in two. Germline CDR1 reads SGHRS; CDR2 reads YFSETQ. This CDR3 has 15 residues. Trimming cost V 0 bases and J 4 bases, with 12 bases left between them. The PCR used 52 TRBV and 13 TRBJ primers. Assay: immunoSEQ multiplex PCR; the TCRdb copy retains only in-frame clones and omits some. The data show about 3,900 clones, more than 85% seen once. The receptor's source is a child aged 2 to 15 with CD3G deficiency. V is TRBV5-1 and J is TRBJ2-3, with D possibly being TRBD1 (6 bases). The sample was CD4+ Tregs sorted from blood. The CDR3 nucleotides are TGCGCCAGCAGCTTGGATGGGACACCCGCAGATACGCAGTATTTT. Protein sequence: CASSLDGTPADTQYF.